The 21 T cell receptor beta chains given below trace back to one sample, sequenced in a study of breast tumors, draining lymph nodes, adjacent tissues. Axillary draining lymph nodes of breast cancer patients supplied the node samples. TCRdb called the multiplex PCR reads again in MiXCR, with one record for every CDR3 protein. The sample consists of 200,000 to 300,000 distinct CDR3 sequences, 30% to 35% of them appearing once. What was sequenced was axillary lymph node tissue. Receptor source: a female donor with breast cancer. Some clones in this sample may be carry-over from other donors' samples.

This clonotype was counted many times. This chain's CDR3 is CAISDYTDTQYF. The CDR3 coding sequence is TGTGCCATCAGTGACTACACAGATACGCAGTATTTT. The gene calls are TRBV10-3 and TRBJ2-3; D not resolved. Germline values: CDR1 ENHRY, CDR2 SYGVKD. CDR3 size: 12 residues. With 3 bases removed from V and 2 bases from J, the gap between germline ends came to 3 bases.

In this sample, this clonotype turned up once. This chain links TRBV2 with TRBJ1-4; D not resolved. Germline values: CDR1 SNHLY, CDR2 FYNNEI. The CDR3 spans 15 residues. V gave up 3 bases and J gave up 0 bases, with 8 bases separating them. CDR3 sequence: CASSETAATNEKLFF. CDR3 in DNA: TGTGCCAGCAGTGAGACGGCCGCAACTAATGAAAAACTGTTTTTT.

Of note for this clonotype: Sequence at one end of the junction differs from germline and may be a read error. V and J are TRBV15 and TRBJ1-5; D not certain. Germline V gene lookup returns CDR1 LNHNV and CDR2 YYDKDF (reference sequence). The length of the CDR3 is 13 residues. The CDR3 protein is CTTSRDHDQPQHF. CDR3 sequence (DNA): TGTACCACCAGCAGAGATCATGATCAGCCCCAGCATTTT. The entire variable domain, with the rest obtained from reference TRBV15 and TRBJ1-5, is as follows: DAMVIQNPRYQVTQFGKPVTLSCSQTLNHNVMYWYQQKSSQAPKLLFHYYDKDFNNEADTPDNFQSRRPNTSFCFLDIRSPGLGDTAMYLCTTSRDHDQPQHFGDGTRLSIL.

This clonotype was counted ten times or more. The chain joins TRBV12-3 or TRBV12-4 to TRBJ2-1; D not certain. This CDR3 contains 13 residues. The V and J ends lost 5 bases and 5 bases respectively, with 10 bases between them. CDR3 coding DNA: TGTGCCAGCAGTCCCCTAAATCACAATGAGCAGTTCTTC. Translation: CASSPLNHNEQFF.

This clonotype has more than one count but fewer than ten. V gene TRBV28 combines with J gene TRBJ2-2, with 7 bases fitting TRBD2. Trimming at V came to 2 bases and at J to 5 bases, leaving 8 bases not matched to a gene. This CDR3 contains 16 residues. The germline gives CDR1 MDHEN, CDR2 SYDVKM. CDR3 sequence (DNA): TGTGCCAGCAGTTTAACGGCGGGAGTTAATACCGGGGAGCTGTTTTTT. Its protein is CASSLTAGVNTGELFF.

Comment on this clonotype: A single base separates this from a much larger clone, so it may be a read error. The genes are TRBV20-1 and TRBJ1-2, with TRBD1 matching over 9 bases. Germline V lookup: CDR1 DFQATT, CDR2 SNEGSKA (reference sequence). There are 14 residues in the CDR3. The CDR3 reads CGALQGASLGGYTF. Written as DNA, the CDR3 is TGCGGTGCTTTACAGGGGGCTTCCCTAGGGGGCTACACCTTC.

This clonotype appeared a few times. A read error may explain this, as a much larger clone is one base away. The V call is TRBV20-1, the J call TRBJ2-1; 14 bases match TRBD2. Trimming cost V 4 bases and J 8 bases; bases outside gene matches: 10. The CDR3 totals 16 residues. CDR1 is DFQATT, CDR2 SNEGSKA, per germline (reference sequence). CDR3 loop: CSATGLAGGTLDEQFF. The CDR3 DNA sequence: TGCAGTGCTACAGGACTAGCGGGAGGTACGTTGGATGAGCAGTTCTTC.

The sample holds many counts of this clonotype. The chain carries TRBV20-1 and TRBJ2-7; a possible D gene is TRBD2 (6 bases). This CDR3 has 13 residues. V lost 7 bases and J 0 bases, leaving 13 bases between the germline ends. The germline CDR1 and CDR2 sequences are DFQATT and SNEGSKA (reference sequence). CDR3 amino acids: CSGYDGGSYEQYF. CDR3 in DNA: TGCAGTGGGTACGACGGGGGCTCCTACGAGCAGTACTTC.

This clonotype was counted many times. The chain couples TRBV19 to TRBJ2-1, with TRBD1 as a possible D gene (6 bases). V lost 5 bases, J lost 6 bases, and 14 bases lay in between. The CDR3 has 14 amino acids. Germline V gives CDR1 LNHDA, CDR2 SQIVND (reference sequence). CDR3 amino acids: CASSPQGWSNEQFF. CDR3 DNA: TGTGCCAGTAGTCCCCAGGGGTGGAGCAATGAGCAGTTCTTC.

This clonotype was seen repeatedly, ten times or more. This chain links TRBV6-6 with TRBJ1-6; 11 nucleotides line up with TRBD1. CDR1 and CDR2 (germline): MNHNY, SVGAGI (reference sequence). The J segment lost 7 bases and the V segment lost 4 bases, leaving 6 bases of the junction unmatched. This CDR3 region has 16 residues. CDR3 nucleotides: TGTGCCAGCAGTTTGGACAGGGGGCGCCCCAATTCACCCCTCCACTTT. It is translated as CASSLDRGRPNSPLHF.

This clonotype was seen a few times. A single base separates this from a much larger clone, so it may be a read error. Since no conserved phenylalanine or tryptophan closes the CDR3, a read error is the likely cause. This chain connects TRBV19 to TRBJ1-2; 10 positions agree with TRBD1. The J segment lost 1 base and the V segment lost 0 bases, leaving 2 bases of the junction unmatched. The germline V gene encodes CDR1 LNHDA and CDR2 SQIVND (reference sequence). The CDR3 spans 16 residues. DNA for the CDR3: TGTGCCAGTAGTATAGAGACAGGGGGCAATAACTATGGCTACACCTCC. Translated, it gives CASSIETGGNNYGYTS.

Only one count was recorded for this clonotype. The chain couples TRBV11-3 to TRBJ1-1, with D perhaps matching TRBD1 (6 bases). From germline, CDR1 is SGHNT and CDR2 YENEEA. Trimming cost V 5 bases and J 8 bases, with 9 bases left between them. The CDR3 extends over 11 amino acids. In DNA, the CDR3 is TGTGCCAGCAGCGGGGGGGGCGAAGCTTTCTTT. Translating gives CASSGGGEAFF.

This clonotype came up many times. The chain is built from TRBV4-1 and TRBJ2-3; D not resolved. From germline, CDR1 is MGHRA and CDR2 YSYEKL. This CDR3 is 16 amino acids long. V shed 1 base and J shed 2 bases, with 13 bases lying between them. This CDR3 reads CASSQVQAQVTDTQYF. CDR3 sequence (DNA): TGCGCCAGCAGCCAAGTTCAAGCCCAGGTCACAGATACGCAGTATTTT.

Comments on this clonotype: A much larger clone is a single base away; this may be a read error. The chain carries TRBV30 and TRBJ2-1; D remains unclear. Per germline, CDR1 GTSNPN and CDR2 SVGIG (reference sequence). Trimming took 0 bases from V and 7 from J, leaving 10 bases between them. CDR3 size: 13 residues. The CDR3 loop reads CAWSVLSKNEQFF. DNA for the CDR3: TGTGCCTGGAGTGTCCTTAGCAAGAATGAGCAGTTCTTC.

This clonotype was seen many times. V is TRBV20-1 and J is TRBJ2-1; 10 nucleotides agree with TRBD2. Germline-derived CDR1 and CDR2 are DFQATT and SNEGSKA (reference sequence). This CDR3 has 18 residues. V lost 5 bases to trimming and J lost 6 bases; unmatched junction nucleotides: 19. The CDR3 is CSASRGSRASGRANEQFF. DNA of the CDR3: TGCAGTGCTTCTAGGGGGTCTAGGGCTAGCGGGAGAGCCAATGAGCAGTTCTTC.

This clonotype was counted at least ten times. The gene calls are TRBV4-3 and TRBJ2-5, with 11 positions matching TRBD1. Germline trimming cut 4 bases from V and 4 bases from J; bases unmatched to any gene: 5. Germline lookup yields CDR1 LGHNA and CDR2 YSLEER. This CDR3 is built from 15 residues. CDR3 nucleotide sequence: TGCGCCAGCAGCCGGGGACAGGGGGGCGCAGAGACCCAGTACTTC. Translation gives CASSRGQGGAETQYF.

Ten or more counts support this clonotype. A much larger clone differs by one base, so this may be a read error. The chain uses TRBV7-2 and TRBJ1-6; 7 bases line up with TRBD1. Germline V CDR1 and CDR2: SGHTA, FQGNSA. There are 18 residues in the CDR3. Trimming took 2 bases from V and 11 from J; bases not matched to a gene: 18. Written as DNA, the CDR3 is TGTGCCAGCAGCTTATCCCCAGGGGGAGGGGACGTGGGACCACCCCTCCACTTT. This encodes CASSLSPGGGDVGPPLHF. Variable domain in full (rest from reference TRBV7-2 and TRBJ1-6): GAGVSQSPSNKVTEKGKDVELRCDPISGHTALYWYRQSLGQGLEFLIYFQGNSAPDKSGLPSDRFSAERTGGSVSTLTIQRTQQEDSAVYLCASSLSPGGGDVGPPLHFGNGTRLTVT.

As for this clonotype: A read error is possible here, since a much larger clone lies one base away. The chain employs TRBV11-2 and TRBJ1-2; tentatively, D is TRBD1 (5 bases). Per germline, CDR1 SGHAT and CDR2 FQNNGV. This CDR3 contains 13 residues. CDR3 DNA: TGTGCCGGCAGTCCCGGGGGGTTCTATGGCTACACCTTC. It yields the protein CAGSPGGFYGYTF.

This clonotype was detected ten times or more. The V call is TRBV11-2, the J call TRBJ2-7, with D unresolved. Trimming removed 5 bases from V and 2 bases from J, with 13 bases in between. The CDR3 spans 14 residues. CDR1 and CDR2 (germline): SGHAT, FQNNGV. CDR3 bases: TGTGCCAGCAGCCACAGAACGGCCCCCTACGAGCAGTACTTC. It translates to CASSHRTAPYEQYF.

The chain carries TRBV29-1 and TRBJ1-1; D unresolved. The CDR3 has 14 residues. Germline V gene lookup returns CDR1 SQVTM and CDR2 ANQGSEA. Trimming pared 6 bases from V and 3 bases from J, leaving 17 bases between. The DNA of the CDR3 is TGCAGCGTCCCAGGTGGGCCCTTTGACACTGAAGCTTTCTTT. Translating it yields CSVPGGPFDTEAFF.

This clonotype was observed many times. The chain links TRBV6-1 to TRBJ1-5, with 8 positions matching TRBD1. The CDR3 has 14 amino acids. V shed 6 bases and J 2 bases; nucleotides not matched to a gene: 3. Per germline, CDR1 MNHNS and CDR2 SASEGT. In DNA form, the CDR3 reads TGTGCCAGCAGAGGGACAGGAGGCAATCAGCCCCAGCATTTT. Translated, it gives CASRGTGGNQPQHF.